Reported below is one T cell receptor (beta chain). The sample holds a few counts of this clonotype. No antigen is known for it. Within one base of it there is no much larger clone, and no base qualities were kept. Receptor amplification or capture employed PCR. Sequencing relied on a NextSeq 500. Bulk TCR libraries were prepared as previously described, using TCR primers listed in Table S5. Total RNA was purified with the Qiagen AllPrep DNA/RNA kit. Before any analysis, reads coming from multiple sequencing runs of the same library were combined into one pool. The original pipeline was this. Reads were retained only if their TCR constant sequence matched exactly, and those retained reads were trimmed to 150 nt and grouped according to their 12-nt molecular barcodes. Reads within each barcode group were sub-clustered using a 15% Levenshtein threshold, and quality-weighted consensus sequences were constructed for each RNA molecule. Non-functional sequences were removed, as were lower-count sequences one edit away from another. On the basis of fitting two negative binomial distributions, barcode sub-clusters with fewer than 20% of the maximum read count were discarded. TCRdb trimmed the raw reads at Q25, called clones with MiXCR and kept productive beta chains. All rows with the same CDR3 protein become a single entry with the most common DNA and genes. In this record, the V and J calls reflect TCRdb's handling and not the investigators' own analysis. The sample table holds about half a million distinct CDR3 sequences, of which about a quarter were seen once. Of the sample, under 0.85% is held by the ten largest clones.

These data belong to a study of molecular identifiers for immune sequencing clone quantification (dated by TCRdb to the late 2010s). Notes on the research overall: For a replicate experiment, RNA from approximately 20,000 or 100,000 naive CD8 T cells was divided into five aliquots, of which four were sequenced. The study was a methods study using CD8 T cells to benchmark molecular-identifier clustering-based TCR repertoire sequencing (MIDCIRS) and TCR RNA copy counting.

The germline V gene (reference sequence) gives CDR1 as MNHNY and CDR2 as SVGAGI. V is shortened by 10 bases, J by 0 bases, and the region joining them spans 17 bases. The CDR3 numbers 15 residues from cysteine through phenylalanine. Only the CDR3 part of the read is kept: 45 bases, read in frame from the first base. Libraries of naive CD8 T cells were generated from roughly 21,000 to 960,000 sorted cells, with 10%, 30% or 50% of the purified RNA used. On a BD FACSAria II, naive CD8 T cells were FACS-sorted as CD8+CD4-CCR7+CD45RA+ and collected into RLT Plus buffer. Approximately 9 TCR copies' worth of Jurkat RNA were spiked into roughly 17,000-1,100,000 naive CD8 T cell samples to test detection sensitivity. CD8 T cells were enriched using RosetteSep CD8+ T Cell Enrichment Cocktail and Ficoll-Paque, and the enriched cells then underwent ACK red cell lysis. Broader findings and caveats from the paper: The naive libraries included spiked-in Jurkat TCR RNA (fewer than 11 copies' worth), and this Jurkat TCR RNA is not part of the donor repertoire. Modeling indicated roughly 3.2 TCR RNA copies recovered per cell, compared with about 9.7 by digital PCR, which implies a capture efficiency of around 30%. When barcode sub-clustering was left out, chimeric consensus sequences inflated TCR diversity, with chimeras reaching as high as 47%. In CMV-specific effector cells, over 99% of molecules were held by clones above 20 RNA copies, whereas under 1% of molecules were held by such clones in naive cells. Highly expanded clone sizes could be underestimated because identical TCR molecules may share a barcode. Spiked-in Jurkat TCR RNA equal to a single cell's worth was reported to be detectable even within one million naive CD8 T cells.

The receptor was isolated from a human donor in good health. Some libraries in this study had Jurkat cell RNA spiked in. The sequencing input was naive CD8+ T cells from blood, with Jurkat cell RNA spiked in. The cell subset or site label of this sample denotes: FACS-sorted CD8+CD4-CCR7+CD45RA+ naive T cells. The V and J genes are TRBV6-6 and TRBJ2-3; there is no confident call for the D gene. The nucleotide sequence reads TGTGCCATCCAACAGACTGTGCTGAGCACAGATACGCAGTATTTT. Its translation is CAIQQTVLSTDTQYF.